This T cell receptor beta chain was captured by sequencing in a study of OX40 agonist ivuxolimab in advanced cancers. Across the whole study: There were three patients with partial responses, one having hepatocellular carcinoma and two cutaneous melanoma. Whole-study findings and limits: Partial responders dosed at 0.1-3.0 mg/kg displayed clonal expansion ranking among the lowest.

The CDR3 runs to 14 residues. Trimming took 5 bases from V and 3 from J; bases not matched to a gene: 4. Germline V lookup: CDR1 WNHNN, CDR2 SYGVQD (reference sequence). TCRdb's table, derived via immunoSEQ multiplex PCR, lists solely in-frame clones and lacks some. The sample holds tens of thousands of clones, roughly four fifths seen once. Notes on this clone: What it binds is not known.

The source of this sequence is an adult with an advanced solid tumor such as melanoma, head and neck, liver or kidney cancer. V gene TRBV10-1 combines with J gene TRBJ2-1, with 7 positions matching TRBD1. The specimen was CD4+ or CD8+ T cells sorted from blood, collected in a trial of the OX40 agonist ivuxolimab. The CDR3 loop is CASSTGTVYNEQFF. CDR3 coding DNA: TGCGCCAGCAGTACCGGGACAGTCTACAATGAGCAGTTCTTC.